In its sample, the clone carrying this TCR beta chain was seen a few times. The record originates from a study of human T cells and chemical hapten exposure. TCRdb itself ran the RACE reads through MiXCR, one entry per CDR3 protein. The sample lists around 200,000 distinct CDR3 sequences, around 25% seen once, with about 2.5% in the top ten. The time point was: patch test 3, about 24 weeks after DPC sensitization. Treatment indicated: therapeutic diphenylcyclopropenone sensitization with weekly scalp DPC. V was cut by 1 base and J by 0 bases, with 11 bases left in between. Germline values: CDR1 SGDLS, CDR2 YYNGEE. The CDR3 is 16 amino acids.

This TCR was sampled from a middle-aged woman with alopecia areata. Some clones in this sample may be carry-over from other donors' samples. V usage is TRBV9 and J usage is TRBJ1-3; D perhaps matches TRBD1 (6 bases). The material sequenced was whole blood, taken in connection with sensitization to the hapten diphenylcyclopropenone (DPC). As DNA, the CDR3 is TGTGCCAGCAGCGTATTAGGGGGTATCTCTGGAAACACCATATATTTT. As protein: CASSVLGGISGNTIYF.